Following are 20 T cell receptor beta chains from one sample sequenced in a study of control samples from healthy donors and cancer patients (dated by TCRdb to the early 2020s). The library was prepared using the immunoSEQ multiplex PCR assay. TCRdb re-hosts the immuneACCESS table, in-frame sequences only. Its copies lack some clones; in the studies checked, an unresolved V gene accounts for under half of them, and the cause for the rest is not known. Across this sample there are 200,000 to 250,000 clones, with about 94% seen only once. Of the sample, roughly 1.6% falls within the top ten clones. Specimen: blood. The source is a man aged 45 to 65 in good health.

The CDR3 loop reads CAISGFGAGLYEQFF. In DNA, the CDR3 is TGTGCCATCAGTGGCTTTGGAGCGGGGTTATATGAGCAGTTCTTC. The gene calls are TRBV10-3 and TRBJ2-1, with 7 bases fitting TRBD2. This CDR3 region has 15 residues. Germline assignment: CDR1 ENHRY and CDR2 SYGVKD. The trim removed 4 bases at V and 8 bases at J, leaving 11 bases unmatched.

The CDR3 protein is CASSFLAGQGGYNEQFF. The CDR3 DNA sequence: TGCGCCAGCAGCTTCTTAGCGGGGCAGGGGGGCTACAATGAGCAGTTCTTC. The rearrangement uses TRBV5-1 and TRBJ2-1, with D possibly being TRBD2 (8 bases). CDR1 SGHRS and CDR2 YFSETQ come from the germline V gene. There are 17 residues in the CDR3. Trimming took 2 bases from V and 3 from J, leaving 18 bases between them.

In DNA, the CDR3 is TGTGCCAGCAGTCATAGCGGGGCCCGGCAGTTCTTC. Encoded protein: CASSHSGARQFF. The chain carries TRBV6-2 or TRBV6-3 and TRBJ2-1, with 8 bases aligning to TRBD2. V lost 5 bases to trimming and J lost 12 bases; unmatched junction nucleotides: 6. This CDR3 is built from 12 residues. The germline V gene has CDR1 MNHEY and CDR2 SVGEGT.

DNA for the CDR3: TGTGCCAGCAGACTAATCAATTTGGAGACCCAGTACTTC. Amino acid sequence: CASRLINLETQYF. This chain links TRBV28 with TRBJ2-5; D gene ambiguous. The CDR3 loop spans 13 amino acids. Deletions cut 6 bases from V and 5 bases from J, with 13 bases between. CDR1 and CDR2 from the germline V gene are MDHEN and SYDVKM.

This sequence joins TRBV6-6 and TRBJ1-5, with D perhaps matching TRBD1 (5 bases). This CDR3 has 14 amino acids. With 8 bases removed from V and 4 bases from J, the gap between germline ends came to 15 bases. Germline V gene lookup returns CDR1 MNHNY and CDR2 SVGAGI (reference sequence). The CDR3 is CASLKPGGNQPQHF. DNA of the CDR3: TGTGCCAGCTTAAAGCCGGGGGGAAATCAGCCCCAGCATTTT.

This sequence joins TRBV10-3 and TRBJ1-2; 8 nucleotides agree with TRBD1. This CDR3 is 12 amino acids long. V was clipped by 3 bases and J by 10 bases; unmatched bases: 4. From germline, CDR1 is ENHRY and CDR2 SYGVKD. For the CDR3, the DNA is TGTGCCATCAGTGAACAGGGGGACGACTACACCTTC. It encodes CAISEQGDDYTF.

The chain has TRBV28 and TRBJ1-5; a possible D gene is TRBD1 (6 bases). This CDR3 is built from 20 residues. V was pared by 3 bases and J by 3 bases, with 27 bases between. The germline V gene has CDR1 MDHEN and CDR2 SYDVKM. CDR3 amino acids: CASSFNGQTSPHALNQPQHF. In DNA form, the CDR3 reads TGTGCCAGCAGTTTCAATGGACAGACCTCACCCCACGCCCTCAATCAGCCCCAGCATTTT.

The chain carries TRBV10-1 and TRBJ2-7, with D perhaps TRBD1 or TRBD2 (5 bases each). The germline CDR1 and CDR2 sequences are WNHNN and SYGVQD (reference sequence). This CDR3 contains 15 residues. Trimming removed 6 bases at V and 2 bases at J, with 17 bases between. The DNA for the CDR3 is TGCGCCAGCAGCGACGGGACGGAGTTCCCCTACGAGCAGTACTTC. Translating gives CASSDGTEFPYEQYF.

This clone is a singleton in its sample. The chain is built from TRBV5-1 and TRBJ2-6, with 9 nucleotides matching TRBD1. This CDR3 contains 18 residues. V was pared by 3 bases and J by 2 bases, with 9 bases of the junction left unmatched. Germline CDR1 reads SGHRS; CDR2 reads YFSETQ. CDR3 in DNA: TGCGCCAGCAGCTCGGGGACAGGGACAGGGACTGGGGCCAACGTCCTGACTTTC. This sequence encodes CASSSGTGTGTGANVLTF.

The CDR3 bases are TGTGCCAGCAGCCCTCCCCCGGGAGCTGGGGCCAACGTCCTGACTTTC. As protein: CASSPPPGAGANVLTF. The chain combines TRBV6-2 or TRBV6-3 with TRBJ2-6, with D possibly matching TRBD2 (6 bases). CDR1 MNHEY and CDR2 SVGEGT come from the germline V gene. The germline V and J ends were trimmed by 6 bases and 2 bases, with 14 bases remaining between them. This CDR3 contains 16 residues.

The CDR3 loop is CASSPRRRQRNSGNTIYF. The CDR3 DNA sequence: TGTGCCAGTAGTCCTCGTAGGAGGCAGAGAAACTCTGGAAACACCATATATTTT. This chain links TRBV19 with TRBJ1-3, with D hard to call. The length of the CDR3 is 18 residues. Per germline, CDR1 LNHDA and CDR2 SQIVND (reference sequence). V lost 5 bases, J lost 0 bases, and 20 bases lay in between.

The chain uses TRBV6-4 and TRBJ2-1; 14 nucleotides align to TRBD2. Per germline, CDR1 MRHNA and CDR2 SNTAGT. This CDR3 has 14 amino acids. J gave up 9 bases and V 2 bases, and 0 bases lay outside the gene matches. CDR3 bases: TGTGCCAGCAGTGACGGGACTAGCGGGGGTGAGCAGTTCTTC. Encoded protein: CASSDGTSGGEQFF.

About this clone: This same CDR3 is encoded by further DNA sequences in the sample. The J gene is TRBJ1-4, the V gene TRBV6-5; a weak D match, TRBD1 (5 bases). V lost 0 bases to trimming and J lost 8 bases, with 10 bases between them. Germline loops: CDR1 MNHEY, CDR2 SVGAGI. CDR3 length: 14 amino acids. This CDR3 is CASSYSGGGEKLFF. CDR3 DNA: TGTGCCAGCAGTTACTCCGGGGGTGGCGAAAAACTGTTTTTT.

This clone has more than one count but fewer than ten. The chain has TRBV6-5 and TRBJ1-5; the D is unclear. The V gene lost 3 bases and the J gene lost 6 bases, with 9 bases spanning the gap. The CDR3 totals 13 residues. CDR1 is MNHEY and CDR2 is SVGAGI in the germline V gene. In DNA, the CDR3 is TGTGCCAGCAGTTATGAGTGGGGTCAGCCCCAGCATTTT. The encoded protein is CASSYEWGQPQHF.

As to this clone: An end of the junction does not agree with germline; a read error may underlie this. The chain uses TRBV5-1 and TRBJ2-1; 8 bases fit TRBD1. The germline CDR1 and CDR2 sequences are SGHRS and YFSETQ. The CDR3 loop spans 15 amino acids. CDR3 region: CASSRTGSAYNERFF. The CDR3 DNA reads TGCGCCAGCAGCCGGACAGGGTCGGCCTACAATGAGCGGTTCTTC.

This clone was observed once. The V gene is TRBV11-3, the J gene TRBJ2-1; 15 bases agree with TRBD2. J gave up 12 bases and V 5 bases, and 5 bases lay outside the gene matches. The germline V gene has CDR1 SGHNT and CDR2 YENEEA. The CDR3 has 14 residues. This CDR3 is CASSPRTSGGVQFF. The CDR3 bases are TGTGCCAGCAGCCCGAGGACTAGCGGGGGGGTGCAGTTCTTC.

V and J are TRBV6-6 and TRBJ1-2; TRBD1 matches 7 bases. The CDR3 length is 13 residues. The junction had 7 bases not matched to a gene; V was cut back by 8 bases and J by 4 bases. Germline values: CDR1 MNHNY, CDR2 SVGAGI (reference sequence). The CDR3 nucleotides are TGTGCCAGCGGATCGACAGGGAGCTATGGCTACACCTTC. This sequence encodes CASGSTGSYGYTF.

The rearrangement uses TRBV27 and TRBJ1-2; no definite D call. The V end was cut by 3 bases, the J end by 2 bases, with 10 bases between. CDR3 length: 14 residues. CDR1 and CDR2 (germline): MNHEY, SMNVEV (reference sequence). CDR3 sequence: CASSFKASNYGYTF. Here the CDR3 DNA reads TGTGCCAGCAGTTTTAAGGCGTCGAACTATGGCTACACCTTC.

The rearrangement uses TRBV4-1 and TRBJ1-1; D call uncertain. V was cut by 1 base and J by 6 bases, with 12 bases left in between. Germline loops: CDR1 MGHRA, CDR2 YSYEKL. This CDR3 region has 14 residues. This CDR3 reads CASSQVSVGSEAFF. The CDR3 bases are TGCGCCAGCAGCCAAGTTTCAGTTGGGTCTGAAGCTTTCTTT.

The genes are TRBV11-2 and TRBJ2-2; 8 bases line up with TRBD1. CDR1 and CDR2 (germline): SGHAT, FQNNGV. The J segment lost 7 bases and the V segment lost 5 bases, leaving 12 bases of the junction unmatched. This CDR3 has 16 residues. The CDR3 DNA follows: TGTGCCAGCAGCACCTATTCGGACAGGGATCACGGGGAGCTGTTTTTT. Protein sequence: CASSTYSDRDHGELFF.